Sequencing of this T cell receptor (beta chain) was carried out in a study of CD8 T cells in ankylosing spondylitis. Overall study findings and caveats: Reports of some motif variants in reactive arthritis synovial fluid and blood predate this one. Disease-linked clones, CD8+, were relatively rare in peripheral blood. Enrichment of disease-linked clones was reportedly significant in matched ankylosing spondylitis synovial fluid.

There are 14 residues in the CDR3. Trimming cost V 5 bases and J 3 bases, with 14 bases left between them. CDR1 and CDR2 (germline): SGHVS, FNYEAQ. In TCRdb, the 5' RACE reads were re-called with MiXCR into one record per CDR3 protein. The sample shows 100,000 to 150,000 distinct CDR3 sequences, around 9.3% of them seen only once. This clonotype was seen repeatedly, ten times or more. Its antigen is unknown. The clonotype originates from a male donor with ankylosing spondylitis or in good health (not recorded which). Sequenced input: blood, either unsorted or a sorted T cell fraction (not recorded which). The genes are TRBV7-6 and TRBJ2-7, with D tentatively TRBD1 or TRBD2 (5 bases each). The CDR3 spells CASSLWDGSYEQYF. The CDR3 bases are TGTGCCAGCAGCCTATGGGACGGAAGCTACGAGCAGTACTTC.